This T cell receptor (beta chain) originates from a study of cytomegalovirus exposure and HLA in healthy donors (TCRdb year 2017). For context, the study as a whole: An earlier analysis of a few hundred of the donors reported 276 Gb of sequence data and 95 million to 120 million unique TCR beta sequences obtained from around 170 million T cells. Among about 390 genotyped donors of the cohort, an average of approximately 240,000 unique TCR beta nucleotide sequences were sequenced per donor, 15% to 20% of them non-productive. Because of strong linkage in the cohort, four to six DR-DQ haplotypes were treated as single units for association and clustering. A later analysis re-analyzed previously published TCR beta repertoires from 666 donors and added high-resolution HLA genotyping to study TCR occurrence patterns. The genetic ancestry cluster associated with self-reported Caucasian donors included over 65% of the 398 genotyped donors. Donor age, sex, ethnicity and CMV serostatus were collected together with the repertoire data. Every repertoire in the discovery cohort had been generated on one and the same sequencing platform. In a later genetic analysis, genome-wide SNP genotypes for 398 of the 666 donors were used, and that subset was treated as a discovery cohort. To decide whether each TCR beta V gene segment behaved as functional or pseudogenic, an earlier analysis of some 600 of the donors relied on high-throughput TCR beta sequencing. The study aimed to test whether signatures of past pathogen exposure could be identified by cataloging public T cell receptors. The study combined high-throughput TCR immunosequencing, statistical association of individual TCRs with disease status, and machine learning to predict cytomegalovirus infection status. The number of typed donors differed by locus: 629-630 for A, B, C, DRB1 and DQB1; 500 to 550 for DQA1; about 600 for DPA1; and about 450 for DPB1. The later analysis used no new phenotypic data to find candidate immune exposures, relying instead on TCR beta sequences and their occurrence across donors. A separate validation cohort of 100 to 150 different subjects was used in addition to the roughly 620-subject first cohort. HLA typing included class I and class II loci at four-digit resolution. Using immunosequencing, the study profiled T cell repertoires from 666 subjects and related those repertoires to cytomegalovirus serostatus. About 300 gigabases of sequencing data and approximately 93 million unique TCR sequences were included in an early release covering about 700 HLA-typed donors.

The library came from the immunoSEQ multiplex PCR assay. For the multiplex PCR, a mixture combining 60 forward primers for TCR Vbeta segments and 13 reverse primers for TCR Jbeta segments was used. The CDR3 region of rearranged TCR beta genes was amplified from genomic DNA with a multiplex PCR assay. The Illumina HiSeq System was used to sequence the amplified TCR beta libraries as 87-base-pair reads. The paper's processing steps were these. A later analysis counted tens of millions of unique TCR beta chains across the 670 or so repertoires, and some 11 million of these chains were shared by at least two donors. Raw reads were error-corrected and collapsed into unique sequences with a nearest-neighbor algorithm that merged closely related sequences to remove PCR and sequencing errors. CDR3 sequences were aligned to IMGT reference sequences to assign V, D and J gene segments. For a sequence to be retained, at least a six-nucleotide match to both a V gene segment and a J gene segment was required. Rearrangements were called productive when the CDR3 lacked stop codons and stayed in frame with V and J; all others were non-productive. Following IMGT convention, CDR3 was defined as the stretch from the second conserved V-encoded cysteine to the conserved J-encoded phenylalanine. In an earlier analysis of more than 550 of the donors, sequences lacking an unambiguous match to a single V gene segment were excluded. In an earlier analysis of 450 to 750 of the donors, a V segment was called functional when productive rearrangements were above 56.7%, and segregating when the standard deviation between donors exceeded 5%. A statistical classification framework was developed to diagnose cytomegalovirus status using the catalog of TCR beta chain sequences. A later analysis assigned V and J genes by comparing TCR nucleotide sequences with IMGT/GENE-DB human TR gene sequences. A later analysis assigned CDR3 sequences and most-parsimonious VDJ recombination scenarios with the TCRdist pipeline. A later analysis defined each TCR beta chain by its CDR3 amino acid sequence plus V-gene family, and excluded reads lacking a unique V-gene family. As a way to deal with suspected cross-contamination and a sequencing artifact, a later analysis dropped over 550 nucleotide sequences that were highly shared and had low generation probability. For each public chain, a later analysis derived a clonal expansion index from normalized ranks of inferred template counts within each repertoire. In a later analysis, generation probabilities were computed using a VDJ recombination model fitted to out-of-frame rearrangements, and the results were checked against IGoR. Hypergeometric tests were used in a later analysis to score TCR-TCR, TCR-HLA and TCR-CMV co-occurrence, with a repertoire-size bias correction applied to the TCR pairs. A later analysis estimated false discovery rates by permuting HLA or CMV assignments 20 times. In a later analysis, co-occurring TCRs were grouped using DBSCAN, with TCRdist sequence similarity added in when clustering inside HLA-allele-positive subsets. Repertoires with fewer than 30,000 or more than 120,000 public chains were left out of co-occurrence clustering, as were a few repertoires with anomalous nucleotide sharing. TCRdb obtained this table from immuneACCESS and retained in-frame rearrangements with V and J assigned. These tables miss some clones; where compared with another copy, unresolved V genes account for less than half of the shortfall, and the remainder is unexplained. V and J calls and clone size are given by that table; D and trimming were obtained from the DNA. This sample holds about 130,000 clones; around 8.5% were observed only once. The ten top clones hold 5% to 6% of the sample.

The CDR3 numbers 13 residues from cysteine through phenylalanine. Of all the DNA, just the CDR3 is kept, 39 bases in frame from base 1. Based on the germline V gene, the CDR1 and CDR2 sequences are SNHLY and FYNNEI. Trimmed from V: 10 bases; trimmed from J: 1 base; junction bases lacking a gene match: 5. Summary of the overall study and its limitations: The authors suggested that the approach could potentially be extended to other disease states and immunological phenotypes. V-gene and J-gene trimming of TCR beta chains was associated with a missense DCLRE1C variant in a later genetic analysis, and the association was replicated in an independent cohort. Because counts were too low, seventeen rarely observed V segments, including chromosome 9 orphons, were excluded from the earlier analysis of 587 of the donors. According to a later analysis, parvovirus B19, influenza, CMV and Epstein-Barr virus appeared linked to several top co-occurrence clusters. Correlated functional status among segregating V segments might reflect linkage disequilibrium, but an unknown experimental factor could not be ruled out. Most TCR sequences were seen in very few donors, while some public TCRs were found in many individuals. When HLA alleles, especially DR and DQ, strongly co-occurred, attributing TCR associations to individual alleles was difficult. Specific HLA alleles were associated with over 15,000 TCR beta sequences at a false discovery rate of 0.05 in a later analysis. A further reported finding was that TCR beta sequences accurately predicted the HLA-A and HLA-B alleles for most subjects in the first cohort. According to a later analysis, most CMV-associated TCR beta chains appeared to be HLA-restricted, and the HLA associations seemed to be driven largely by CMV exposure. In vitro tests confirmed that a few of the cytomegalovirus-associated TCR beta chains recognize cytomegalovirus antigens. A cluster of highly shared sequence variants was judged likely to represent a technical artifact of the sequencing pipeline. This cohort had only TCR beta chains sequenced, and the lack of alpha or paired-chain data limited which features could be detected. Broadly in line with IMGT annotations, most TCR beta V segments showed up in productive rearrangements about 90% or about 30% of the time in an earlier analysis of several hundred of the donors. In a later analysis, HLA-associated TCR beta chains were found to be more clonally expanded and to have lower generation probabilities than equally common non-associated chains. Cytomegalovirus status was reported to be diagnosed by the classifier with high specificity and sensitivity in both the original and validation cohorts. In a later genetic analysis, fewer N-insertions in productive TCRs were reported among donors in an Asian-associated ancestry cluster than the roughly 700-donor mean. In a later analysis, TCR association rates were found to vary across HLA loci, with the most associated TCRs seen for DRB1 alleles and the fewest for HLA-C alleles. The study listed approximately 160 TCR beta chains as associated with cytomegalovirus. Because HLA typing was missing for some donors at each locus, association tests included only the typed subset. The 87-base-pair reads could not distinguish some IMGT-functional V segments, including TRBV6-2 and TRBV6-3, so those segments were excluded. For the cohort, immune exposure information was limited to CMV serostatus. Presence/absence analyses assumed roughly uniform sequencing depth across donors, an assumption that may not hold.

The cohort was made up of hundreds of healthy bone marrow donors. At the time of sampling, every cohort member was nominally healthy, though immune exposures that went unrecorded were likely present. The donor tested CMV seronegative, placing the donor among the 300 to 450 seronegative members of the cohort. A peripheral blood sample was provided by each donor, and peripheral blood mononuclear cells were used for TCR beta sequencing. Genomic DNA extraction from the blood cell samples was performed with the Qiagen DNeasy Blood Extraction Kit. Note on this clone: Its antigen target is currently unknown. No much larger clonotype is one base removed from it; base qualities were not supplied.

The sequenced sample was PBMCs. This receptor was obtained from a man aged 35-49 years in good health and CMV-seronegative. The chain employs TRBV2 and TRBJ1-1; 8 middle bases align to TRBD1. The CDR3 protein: CATRGTGNTEAFF. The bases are TGTGCCACCAGGGGGACAGGGAACACTGAAGCTTTCTTT.